This entry is about one TCR beta chain. This clone has just a few counts. Its antigen target is currently unknown. No quality values exist for individual bases; no much larger clone is one base distant. Sample time point, as interpreted from the label and publication: peripheral blood 6 weeks after treatment start. A cohort of approximately 31 patients with locally advanced or metastatic urothelial carcinoma, treated at Memorial Sloan Kettering on a trial protocol, was included. Peripheral blood mononuclear cells were collected pretreatment and during treatment, with between 1 and 8 total time points obtained per patient. The Qiagen DNeasy Blood extraction kit was used to purify genomic DNA from total PBMCs and from tumor samples. PBMCs were collected pretreatment and during treatment, and were isolated and stored as previously described. This sample is part of a study of PD-L1 blockade in urothelial cancer (TCRdb year 2017). About the full investigation: Therapy was started at some point between 2012 and 2014 for all patients, and atezolizumab 1,200 mg was administered intravenously every 3 weeks. Blood samples were analyzed 3 weeks after the start of treatment (second dose) and 6 weeks after the start of treatment. Pretreatment tumor samples, along with matched peripheral blood serially collected before and after atezolizumab treatment, were subjected to TCR sequencing. About nine tenths of the roughly 29 patients were identified as males with urothelial cancer of bladder origin, and a prior smoking history was reported by 18 of 29 patients. An ECOG performance status of 0 or 1 was recorded for the patients, and 0 to 3 prior chemotherapy regimens had been received by the patients. The study, an exploratory multi-omic analysis, examined somatic, immune and clinical correlates of response to PD-L1 blockade with atezolizumab in urothelial cancer. Blood samples gave median yields of around 140,000 T cells and 82,636 unique TCRs, along with a median clonality of around 0.075. Durable clinical benefit was achieved by nine patients but not by the remaining 20. Durable clinical benefit was defined as a progression-free survival longer than 6 months, and TCR features were additionally tested against progression-free survival and overall survival. Twenty-nine patients had pretreatment blood TCR-seq, about 24 had at least one posttreatment blood collection, and about 24 had tumor TCR-seq. In the same patients, whole exome sequencing and RNA sequencing of pretreatment tumors were performed in addition to TCR sequencing.

Summary of the overall study and its limitations: Patients with durable benefit showed greater expansion of tumor-associated TCR clones in peripheral blood 3 weeks after starting treatment (n = 22, p = 0.022). A pretreatment peripheral blood TCR clonality below the median was linked to improved progression-free and overall survival. Because the sample size was small (n ≈ 29) and many exploratory analyses were performed, the results are intended to be hypothesis-generating.

Synthetic TCR analog templates were spiked into each PCR so that absolute template abundance could be estimated from read counts. Using the immunoSEQ assay, TCRbeta CDR3 regions were amplified from genomic DNA with bias-controlled V and J gene primers. Rearranged TCRbeta segments were sequenced at approximately 20X coverage. The source study handled its data this way. Sequencing errors were corrected by clustering, and CDR3s were annotated against IMGT so that V, D and J genes could be assigned. Downstream analyses used only productive TCRbeta rearrangements and left out out-of-frame or stop-codon sequences. Clonality was computed as one minus Shannon entropy normalized by the log of the number of unique productive sequences. Fisher's exact test with Benjamini-Hochberg correction, at a threshold of adjusted p below 0.01, was used to find clones that differed between time points or between blood and tumor. TCRdb provides this immuneACCESS table in a form limited to in-frame rearrangements. Some clones are lacking; in checked studies, under half of them reflect an unresolved V gene, and why the rest are absent is not known. V and J calls and clone size are copied from that table; D and trimming were computed from the DNA. For this sample the table gives around 47,000 clones, of which about four fifths were detected only once. Together, the top ten hold roughly an eighth of the sample.

Reading the germline V gene gives CDR1 SNHLY and CDR2 FYNNEI. The CDR3 runs 14 amino acids, cysteine and phenylalanine included. Only the CDR3 portion is preserved as DNA: 42 bases, with reading frame beginning at the first base. After removal of 11 bases from V and 5 bases from J, the junction retains 8 bases not matched to a gene. This TCR derives from a man aged 55-75 years with urothelial cancer. The sequence links TRBV2 to TRBJ2-7, with 14 bases in between that match TRBD2. The sequenced sample was PBMCs, obtained around atezolizumab (anti-PD-L1) treatment. The CDR3 sequence is CAGGLGLAGDEQYF. In nucleotide form, the sequence is TGTGCCGGAGGGTTGGGACTAGCGGGAGACGAGCAGTACTTC.